Listed below are T cell receptor beta chains from one sample, sequenced in a study of T cell responses to AZD1222 COVID-19 vaccine. TCRdb keeps only in-frame clones here, not all; method: immunoSEQ multiplex PCR. The table records under 95,000 clones, 70% to 90% of them present only once. The sequencing used peripheral blood, collected 28 days after the second AZD1222 dose. The receptors here all came from an adult who received the AZD1222 COVID-19 vaccine. The CDR3 runs from the conserved cysteine through the conserved F or W. Fields, in order: V gene, D gene, J gene, clone size, CDR3 DNA, CDR3 protein. The D gene is left open where the match is weak. Expanded clones get a size class; other rows say once, few or many, or leave the size out.

>TRBV5-1|.|TRBJ1-1|.
TGCGCCAGCAGCTTAGCGAGGAACACTGAAGCTTTCTTT
CASSLARNTEAFF
>TRBV28|.|TRBJ2-5|once
TGTGCCAGCAGTTTGATTTCTAGCACTAGAAAGACCCAGTACTTC
CASSLISSTRKTQYF
>TRBV5-1|.|TRBJ1-2|.
TGCGCCAGCAGCTTGGACAGCCTCTATGGCTACACCTTC
CASSLDSLYGYTF
>TRBV4-2|.|TRBJ1-2|.
TGTGCCAGCAGCCAAGAGGGACAACCCGAGTACTATGGCTACACCTTC
CASSQEGQPEYYGYTF
>TRBV28|.|TRBJ2-7|.
TGTGCCAGCAGTTCCGGGGGAAACTACGAGCAGTACTTC
CASSSGGNYEQYF
>TRBV6-1|.|TRBJ2-2|.
TGTGCCAGCAGTGAAGGTCCCGGCACCGGGGAGCTGTTTTTT
CASSEGPGTGELFF
>TRBV7-9|.|TRBJ2-3|.
TGTGCCAGCAGTCCAGGGATTGGGTCCAAGGCAGATACGCAGTATTTT
CASSPGIGSKADTQYF
>TRBV28|.|TRBJ2-2|.
TGTGCCAGCACCCTGTCCGTAAAGGGGTTAGTGACCGGGGAGCTGTTTTTT
CASTLSVKGLVTGELFF
>TRBV3-1/TRBV3-2|.|TRBJ2-7|.
TGTGCCAGCAGCCCTGGCTGGAAAGACAGGCTAAGCTCCTACGAGCAGTACTTC
CASSPGWKDRLSSYEQYF
>TRBV11-2|.|TRBJ2-7|.
TGTGCCAGCAGCTTAGAGTTGGGTATGTACGAGCAGTACTTC
CASSLELGMYEQYF
>TRBV11-2|.|TRBJ2-7|.
TGTGCCAGCAGCTTACATCCTAAGGGGACCTACGAGCAGTACTTC
CASSLHPKGTYEQYF
>TRBV28|TRBD2|TRBJ2-5|.
TGTGCCAGCAGCCGCTCTAGCGGAAGCCTCCAAGAGACCCAGTACTTC
CASSRSSGSLQETQYF
>TRBV5-1|.|TRBJ2-7|.
TGCGCCAGCAGCTTGGAGGACAGCCTATCCTACGAGCAGTACTTC
CASSLEDSLSYEQYF
>TRBV6-5|.|TRBJ1-5|.
TGTGCCAGCAGCCTCGAGGAAGGCCAGCCCCAGCATTTT
CASSLEEGQPQHF
>TRBV6-2/TRBV6-3|TRBD1|TRBJ1-6|.
TGTGCCAGCAGTTCTCATAGGGGGACAGGGGTTTCACCCCTCCACTTT
CASSSHRGTGVSPLHF
>TRBV19|.|TRBJ2-7|.
TGTGCCAGTAGTATAGCGATTAGGAACGAGCAGTACTTC
CASSIAIRNEQYF
>TRBV4-2|.|TRBJ1-5|.
TGTGCCAGCAGCCAAGATGGGGGAGCAGGGCAGCCCCAGCATTTT
CASSQDGGAGQPQHF
>TRBV19|.|TRBJ1-1|.
TGTGCCAGTAGTGCCGAGACAGGTATGGGCACTGAAGCTTTCTTT
CASSAETGMGTEAFF
>TRBV19|TRBD1|TRBJ2-1|.
TGTGCCAGCGCTCAGGGACAGGAGTACAATGAGCAGTTCTTC
CASAQGQEYNEQFF
>TRBV4-1|TRBD1|TRBJ1-6|.
TGCGCCAGCAGGGGAACAGGGGCCGGTTCACCCCTCCACTTT
CASRGTGAGSPLHF
>TRBV2|.|TRBJ1-1|.
TGTGCCAGCATCGAGATACTGAACACTGAAGCTTTCTTT
CASIEILNTEAFF
>TRBV6-6|.|TRBJ2-3|.
TGTGCCAGCAGTTCTCTCAATTTGACTTACTATACGCAGTATTTT
CASSSLNLTYYTQYF
>TRBV9|.|TRBJ1-2|medium-sized
TGTGCCAGCAGCGTAGACGGTCGACAGGTGGCAAGCGGCTACACCTTC
CASSVDGRQVASGYTF
>TRBV19|TRBD1|TRBJ1-2|.
TGTGCCAGTAGTCCGGATACAGGGGTCGGCTACACCTTC
CASSPDTGVGYTF
>TRBV27|TRBD1|TRBJ2-7|.
TGTGCCAGCAGTTCACAGGGGGCTATGCTCGGCGAGCAGTACTTC
CASSSQGAMLGEQYF
>TRBV3-1/TRBV3-2|TRBD1|TRBJ1-3|.
TGTGCCAGCAGCCAGACAGGGTTTGGAAACACCATATATTTT
CASSQTGFGNTIYF
>TRBV5-5|.|TRBJ1-6|.
TGTGCCAGCAGCTCCGAGTATAATTCACCCCTCCACTTT
CASSSEYNSPLHF
>TRBV6-6|.|TRBJ2-6|.
TGTGCCAGCAGTTATACCGGGGGCTCTGGGGCCAACGTCCTGACTTTC
CASSYTGGSGANVLTF
>TRBV13|.|TRBJ2-7|.
TGTGCCAGCAGCTTGAACAGGGCCTACGAGCAGTACTTC
CASSLNRAYEQYF
>TRBV28|.|TRBJ1-1|.
TGTGCCAGCAGTTCTGGGGCGGCGGGGAACACTGAAGCTTTCTTT
CASSSGAAGNTEAFF
>TRBV14|TRBD2|TRBJ2-3|.
TGTGCCAGCAGCGACAAGGAGCTACGGGGGGGCCCGAGTACGCAGTATTTT
CASSDKELRGGPSTQYF
>TRBV6-6|TRBD1|TRBJ2-7|.
TGTGCCAGCAGCCTCATGGACAGGGCAAAGGACGAGCAGTACTTC
CASSLMDRAKDEQYF
>TRBV5-1|.|TRBJ2-2|.
TGCGCCAGCAGCTTGGCCGCGGTGGGGGAAACCGGGGAGCTGTTTTTT
CASSLAAVGETGELFF
>TRBV6-5|TRBD1|TRBJ1-6|.
TGTGCCAGCAGTACCTTGGACAGGGGGAATTCACCCCTCCACTTT
CASSTLDRGNSPLHF
>TRBV30|.|TRBJ1-5|.
TGTGCCTGGAGTTCTTCCAGGGCCCAGCCCCAGCATTTT
CAWSSSRAQPQHF
>TRBV5-6|.|TRBJ2-7|once
TGTGCCAGCAGTCGTGGCGGGACACTCTCTTCCTACGAGCAGTACTTC
CASSRGGTLSSYEQYF
>TRBV9|.|TRBJ1-2|.
TGTGCCAGCTTTGGGGGGCGCGTCTATGGCTACACCTTC
CASFGGRVYGYTF
>TRBV9|TRBD2|TRBJ2-3|.
TGTGCCAGCAGCGTCAGCGGGGGGGCCGGGGATACGCAGTATTTT
CASSVSGGAGDTQYF
>TRBV6-5|TRBD1|TRBJ1-6|.
TGTGCCAGCAGGGACAGGGGGCGAATCGGGTCACCCCTCCACTTT
CASRDRGRIGSPLHF
>TRBV5-4|TRBD1|TRBJ1-1|.
TGTGCCAGCAGCCCGACAGGGAGGACTGAAGCTTTCTTT
CASSPTGRTEAFF